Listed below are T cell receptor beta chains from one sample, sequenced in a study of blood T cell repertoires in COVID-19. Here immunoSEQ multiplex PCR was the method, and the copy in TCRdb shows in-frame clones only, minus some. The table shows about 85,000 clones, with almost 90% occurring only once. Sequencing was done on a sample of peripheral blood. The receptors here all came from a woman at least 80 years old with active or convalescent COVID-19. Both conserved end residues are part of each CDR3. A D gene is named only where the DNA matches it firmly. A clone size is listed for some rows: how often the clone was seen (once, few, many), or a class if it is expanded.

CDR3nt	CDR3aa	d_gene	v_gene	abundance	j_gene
TGTGCCAGCAGTTCGCGGGCGTATAGCAATCAGCCCCAGCATTTT	CASSSRAYSNQPQHF	.	TRBV27	.	TRBJ1-5
TGTGCCAGCAGCCTAGCGGAGCGCTACAATGAGCAGTTCTTC	CASSLAERYNEQFF	TRBD2	TRBV7-3	.	TRBJ2-1
TGTGCCAGTAGTGGGCAGCGGGATAACAATGAGCAGTTCTTC	CASSGQRDNNEQFF	TRBD2	TRBV19	.	TRBJ2-1
TGCGCCAGCAGGGGGGGTCTAACCAATGAGCAGTTCTTC	CASRGGLTNEQFF	.	TRBV10-1	.	TRBJ2-1
TGCGCCAGCAGCCAACCCGAGACAGGGGGTTTCTTAGAAAAACTGTTTTTT	CASSQPETGGFLEKLFF	TRBD1	TRBV4-1	.	TRBJ1-4
TGTGCCAGCAGTTTAGGTCAGGGTGGTCAGCCCCAGCATTTT	CASSLGQGGQPQHF	.	TRBV28	.	TRBJ1-5
TGCAGCGTTGAGGGGGTAGCGGTCAATGAGCAGTTCTTC	CSVEGVAVNEQFF	.	TRBV29-1	.	TRBJ2-1
TGCGCCAGCAGTGATCCAGGGCGCGATGTTGGTGCGCAGTATTTT	CASSDPGRDVGAQYF	.	TRBV10-1	.	TRBJ2-3
TGTGCCAGCAGCCCCAAATGGGGAGCGGATACGCAGTATTTT	CASSPKWGADTQYF	.	TRBV9	.	TRBJ2-3
TGTGCCAGCAGCCGCGGACTAGGCGATGAGCAGTTCTTC	CASSRGLGDEQFF	TRBD2	TRBV7-9	.	TRBJ2-1
TGTGCCAGCAGTGAAATGGGACAGGGTTCGGCCGGGGAGCTGTTTTTT	CASSEMGQGSAGELFF	TRBD1	TRBV2	.	TRBJ2-2
TGTGCCTGGAGACCGAACAGGCTCTATGGCTACACCTTC	CAWRPNRLYGYTF	.	TRBV30	.	TRBJ1-2
TGCAGTGCCCCGACAGGGGAGGATTTCTTT	CSAPTGEDFF	TRBD1	TRBV20-1	.	TRBJ1-1
TGTGCCACCTCCCAAAGGAGTGCAACTAATGAAAAACTGTTTTTT	CATSQRSATNEKLFF	.	TRBV6-5	.	TRBJ1-4
TGTGCCAGCAGCCCAAACAGGGGCAATGAGCAGTTCTTC	CASSPNRGNEQFF	TRBD1	TRBV7-8	.	TRBJ2-1
TGTGCCAGCAGTGTGGACAGGGGCAATCAGCCCCAGCATTTT	CASSVDRGNQPQHF	TRBD1	TRBV2	.	TRBJ1-5
TGTGCCAGTAGTATCAGAGGGGACATATGGGGAACAGAGCAGTACTTC	CASSIRGDIWGTEQYF	.	TRBV19	.	TRBJ2-7
TGTGCCAGCAGCTTGTCGATCTACCAGAGGACCTACGAGCAGTACTTC	CASSLSIYQRTYEQYF	.	TRBV5-6	.	TRBJ2-7
TGTGCCAGCAGTTACTGGGTGGGGGCCCCAGAGACCCAGTACTTC	CASSYWVGAPETQYF	.	TRBV6-5	.	TRBJ2-5
TGTGCCAGCAGCTCGGGGTCGTGGGGCAATCAGCCCCAGCATTTT	CASSSGSWGNQPQHF	.	TRBV7-9	few	TRBJ1-5
TGTGCCAGCTCACCCTCGACAAATTCGAACACTGAAGCTTTCTTT	CASSPSTNSNTEAFF	.	TRBV18	.	TRBJ1-1
TGTGCCAGAAGCAAATGGGACAGGGAGTATGACACCGGGGAGCTGTTTTTT	CARSKWDREYDTGELFF	.	TRBV7-5	.	TRBJ2-2
TGTGCCAGCGGGACTTTTCGGACAGGGACCTACGAGCAGTACTTC	CASGTFRTGTYEQYF	TRBD1	TRBV11-1	.	TRBJ2-7
TGCGCCAGCAGCTTGGAGTACGGCTCTGGAAACACCATATATTTT	CASSLEYGSGNTIYF	.	TRBV5-1	.	TRBJ1-3
TGTGCCAGCAGCTTAGGGGACAGGGGGCATGGAGCTTTCTTT	CASSLGDRGHGAFF	TRBD1	TRBV7-8	.	TRBJ1-1
TGTGCCAGCAGCCAGACAGGGCGGCTTCAGCCCCAGCATTTT	CASSQTGRLQPQHF	TRBD1	TRBV6-2/TRBV6-3	.	TRBJ1-5
TGTGCCAGTAGTATTTGCCCGACAGGGGGCTCGGAGACCCAGTACTTC	CASSICPTGGSETQYF	TRBD1	TRBV19	once	TRBJ2-5
TGTGCCAGCAGTGGCCGGGACAGGGGGCCTCGGGGTCAGCCCCAGCATTTT	CASSGRDRGPRGQPQHF	TRBD1	TRBV6-1	.	TRBJ1-5
TGCGCCAGCAGCTTCGGACTAGCGGGAGCCCAAGAGACCCAGTACTTC	CASSFGLAGAQETQYF	TRBD2	TRBV5-1	.	TRBJ2-5